Sequencing of this T cell receptor beta chain was carried out in a study of cytomegalovirus exposure and HLA in healthy donors. Primers for the PCR totalled 60 Vbeta and 13 Jbeta. The protocol was immunoSEQ multiplex PCR, while the TCRdb copy is restricted to in-frame clones and leaves out a portion. The sample has 100,000 or so clones; approximately 70% are singletons. This clone was recorded once. The antigen is unknown. The CDR3 extends over 13 amino acids. Trimming pared 8 bases from V and 4 bases from J, leaving 13 bases between. Germline V gene sequence: CDR1 ENHRY, CDR2 SYGVKD. General observations from the study: It was reported that TCR beta sequences correctly inferred the HLA-A and HLA-B alleles for most subjects.

This sequence was found in a man aged 45-65 years in good health and CMV-seronegative. Sequenced material: PBMCs. V usage is TRBV10-3 and J usage is TRBJ2-3; a weak D match, TRBD1 (6 bases). The CDR3 is CAIGNSGADTQYF. CDR3 sequence (DNA): TGTGCCATCGGTAACTCAGGGGCAGATACGCAGTATTTT.